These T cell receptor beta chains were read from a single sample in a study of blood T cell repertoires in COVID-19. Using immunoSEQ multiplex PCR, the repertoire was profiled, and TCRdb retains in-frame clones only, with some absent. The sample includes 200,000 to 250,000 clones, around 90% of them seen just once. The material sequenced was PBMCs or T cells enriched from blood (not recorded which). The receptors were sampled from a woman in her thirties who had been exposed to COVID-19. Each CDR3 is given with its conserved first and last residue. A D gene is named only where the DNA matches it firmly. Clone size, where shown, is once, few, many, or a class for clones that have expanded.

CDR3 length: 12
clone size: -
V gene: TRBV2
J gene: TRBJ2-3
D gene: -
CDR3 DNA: TGTGCCAGCAGGCAAGCGGGAGATACGCAGTATTTT
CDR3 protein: CASRQAGDTQYF

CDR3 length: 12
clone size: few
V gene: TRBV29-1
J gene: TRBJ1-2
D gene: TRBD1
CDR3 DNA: TGCAGCGTTGACCCACAGGGGGACGGCTACACCTTC
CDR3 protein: CSVDPQGDGYTF

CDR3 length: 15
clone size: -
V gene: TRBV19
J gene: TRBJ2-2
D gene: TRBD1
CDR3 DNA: TGTGCCAGTACTAGGACAGGGGTGAACACCGGGGAGCTGTTTTTT
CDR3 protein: CASTRTGVNTGELFF

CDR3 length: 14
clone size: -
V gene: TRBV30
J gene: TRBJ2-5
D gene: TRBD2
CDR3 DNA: TGTGCCTGGATGACTAGCGGGAAGTGGGAGACCCAGTACTTC
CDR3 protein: CAWMTSGKWETQYF

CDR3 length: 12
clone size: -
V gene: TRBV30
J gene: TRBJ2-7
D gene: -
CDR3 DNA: TGTGCCTGGAGCGACTCCTCCTACGAGCAGTACTTC
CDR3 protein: CAWSDSSYEQYF

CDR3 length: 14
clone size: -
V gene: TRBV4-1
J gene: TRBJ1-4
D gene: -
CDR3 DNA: TGCGCCAGCAGCCCGCAGGGAACTAATGAAAAACTGTTTTTT
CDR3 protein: CASSPQGTNEKLFF

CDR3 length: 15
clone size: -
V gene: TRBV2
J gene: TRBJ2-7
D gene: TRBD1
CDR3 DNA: TGTGCCAGCAGATTCGACAGGGGGCTCTCCTACGAGCAGTACTTC
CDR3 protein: CASRFDRGLSYEQYF

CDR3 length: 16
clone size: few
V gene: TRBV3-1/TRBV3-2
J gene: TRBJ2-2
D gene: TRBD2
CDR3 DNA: TGTGCCAGCAGCCAGCTAGCGGGAAGGGGGGCCGGGGAGCTGTTTTTT
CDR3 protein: CASSQLAGRGAGELFF

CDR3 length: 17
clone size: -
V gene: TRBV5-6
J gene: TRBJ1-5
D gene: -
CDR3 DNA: TGTGCCAGCAGCTCGTTGGGTGACAGGAGAAGGAATCAGCCCCAGCATTTT
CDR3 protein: CASSSLGDRRRNQPQHF

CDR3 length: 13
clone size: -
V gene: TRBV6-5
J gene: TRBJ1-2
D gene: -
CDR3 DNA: TGTGCCAGCAGTTATTCCCGACTCGCAGGCTACACCTTC
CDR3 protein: CASSYSRLAGYTF

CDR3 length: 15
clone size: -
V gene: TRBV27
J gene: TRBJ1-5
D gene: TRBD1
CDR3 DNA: TGTGCCAGCAGCGTGGCGACAGGGGGGGGGTCAGCCCAGCATTTT
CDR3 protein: CASSVATGGGSAQHF

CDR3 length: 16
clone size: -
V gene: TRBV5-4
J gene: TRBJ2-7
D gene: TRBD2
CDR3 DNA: TGTGCCAGCAGCCCTGGGACTAGCGGGAGAAGGTTCGAGCAGTACTTC
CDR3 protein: CASSPGTSGRRFEQYF

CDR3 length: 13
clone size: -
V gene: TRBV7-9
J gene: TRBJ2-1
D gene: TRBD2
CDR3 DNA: TGTGCCAGCAGCGGGACTAGCGGGACGGAGCAGTTCTTC
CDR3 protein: CASSGTSGTEQFF

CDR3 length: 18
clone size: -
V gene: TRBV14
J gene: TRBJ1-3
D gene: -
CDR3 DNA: TGTGCCAGCAGCCAAGATGGCCCCCTGTTAGGAGTTGGAAACACCATATATTTT
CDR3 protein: CASSQDGPLLGVGNTIYF

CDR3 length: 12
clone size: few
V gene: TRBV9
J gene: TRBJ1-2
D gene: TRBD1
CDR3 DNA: TGTGCCAGTTGGGGACAGGATGGCGGCTACACCTTC
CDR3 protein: CASWGQDGGYTF

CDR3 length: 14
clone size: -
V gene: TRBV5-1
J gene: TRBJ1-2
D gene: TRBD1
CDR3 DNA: TGCGCCAGCAGCCGGGGACAGGGGGACGGAGGCTACACCTTC
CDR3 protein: CASSRGQGDGGYTF

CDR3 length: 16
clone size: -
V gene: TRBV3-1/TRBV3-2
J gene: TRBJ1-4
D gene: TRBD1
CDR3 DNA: TGTGCCAGCAGCCAACAGGACAGGGGGCTCTCTGAAAAACTGTTTTTT
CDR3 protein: CASSQQDRGLSEKLFF

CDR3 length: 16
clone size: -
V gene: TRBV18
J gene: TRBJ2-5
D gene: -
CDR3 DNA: TGTGCCAGCTCACCACTCTCCAGGGGCTTCCAAGAGACCCAGTACTTC
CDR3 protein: CASSPLSRGFQETQYF

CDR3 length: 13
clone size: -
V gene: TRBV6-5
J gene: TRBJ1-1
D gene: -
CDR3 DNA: TGTGCCAGCATTTGGCAGGGCCAGAATGAAGCTTTCTTT
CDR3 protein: CASIWQGQNEAFF

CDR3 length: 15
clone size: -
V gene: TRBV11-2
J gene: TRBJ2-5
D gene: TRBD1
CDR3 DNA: TGTGCCAGCAGCCCAAGACAGGGGGCGGGGGAGACCCAGTACTTC
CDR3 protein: CASSPRQGAGETQYF

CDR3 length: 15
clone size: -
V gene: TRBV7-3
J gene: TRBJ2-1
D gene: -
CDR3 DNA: TGTGCCAGCAGCTTAAGGGGGAGGCCCTACAATGAGCAGTTCTTC
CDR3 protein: CASSLRGRPYNEQFF

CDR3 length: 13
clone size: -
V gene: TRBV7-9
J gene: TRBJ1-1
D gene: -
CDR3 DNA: TGTGCCAGCAGCCTTACAGTGAACACTGAAGCTTTCTTT
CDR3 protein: CASSLTVNTEAFF

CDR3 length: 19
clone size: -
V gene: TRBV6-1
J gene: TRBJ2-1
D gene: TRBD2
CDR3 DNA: TGTGCCAGCAGTGAAGCGGGGGGGTTATTTAGCGGGGTATACAATGAGCAGTTCTTC
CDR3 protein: CASSEAGGLFSGVYNEQFF

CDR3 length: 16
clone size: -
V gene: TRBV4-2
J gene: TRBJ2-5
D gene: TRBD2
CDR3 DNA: TGTGCCAGCAGCCAAGGTACTAGCGGGGGCCAAGAGACCCAGTACTTC
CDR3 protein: CASSQGTSGGQETQYF

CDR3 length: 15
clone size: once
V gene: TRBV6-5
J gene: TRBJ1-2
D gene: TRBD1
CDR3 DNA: TGTGCCAGCAGTTACGAGGGGGACAGGAACTATGGCTACACCTTC
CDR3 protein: CASSYEGDRNYGYTF

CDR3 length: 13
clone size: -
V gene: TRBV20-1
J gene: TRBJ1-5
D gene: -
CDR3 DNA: TGCAGTGCTAGTCCAGGGTGGAATCAGCCCCAGCATTTT
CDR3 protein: CSASPGWNQPQHF

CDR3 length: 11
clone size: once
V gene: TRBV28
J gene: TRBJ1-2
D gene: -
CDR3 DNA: TGTGCCAGCAGAAACCTCGGGGGCTACACCTTC
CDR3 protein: CASRNLGGYTF

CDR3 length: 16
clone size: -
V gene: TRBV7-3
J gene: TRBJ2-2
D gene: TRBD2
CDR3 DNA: TGTGCCAGCAGCTTAATAGCGGGAGGGCCAACCGGGGAGCTGTTTTTT
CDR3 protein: CASSLIAGGPTGELFF

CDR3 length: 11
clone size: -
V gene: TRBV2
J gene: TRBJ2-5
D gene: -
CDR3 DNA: TGTGCCAGCAGTGAGATGTGGCCCCAGTACTTC
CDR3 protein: CASSEMWPQYF

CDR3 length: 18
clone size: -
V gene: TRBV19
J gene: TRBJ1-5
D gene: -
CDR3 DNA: TGTGCCAGTAGTATAGTGGAAGGGCTGGGGCCAGGCAATCAGCCCCAGCATTTT
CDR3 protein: CASSIVEGLGPGNQPQHF

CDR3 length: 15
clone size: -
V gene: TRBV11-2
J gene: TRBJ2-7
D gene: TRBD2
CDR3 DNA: TGTGCCAGCAGCTCGGGACTAGCGGGCCCCTACGAGCAGTACTTC
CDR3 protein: CASSSGLAGPYEQYF

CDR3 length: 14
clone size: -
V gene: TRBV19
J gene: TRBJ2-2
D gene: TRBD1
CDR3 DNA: TGTGCCAGTAACCGGGACAGGGGGACCGGGGAGCTGTTTTTT
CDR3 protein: CASNRDRGTGELFF

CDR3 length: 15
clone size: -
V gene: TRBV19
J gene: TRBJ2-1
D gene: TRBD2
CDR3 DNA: TGTGCCAGTACCCTAGGGGGACTAGCGGGAGGCGAGCAGTTCTTC
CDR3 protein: CASTLGGLAGGEQFF

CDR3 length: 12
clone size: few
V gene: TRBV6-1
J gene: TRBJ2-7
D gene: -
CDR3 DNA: TGTGCCAGCAGTGAAGGCAGGTACGAGCAGTACTTC
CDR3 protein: CASSEGRYEQYF

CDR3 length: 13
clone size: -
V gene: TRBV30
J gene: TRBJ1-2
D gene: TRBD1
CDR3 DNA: TGTGCCTGGAGTGTACAGGGGACAGATGGCTACACCTTC
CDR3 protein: CAWSVQGTDGYTF

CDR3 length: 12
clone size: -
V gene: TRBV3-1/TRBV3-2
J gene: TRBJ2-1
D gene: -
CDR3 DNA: TGTGCCAGCAGCCAAGTATCTAATGAGCAGTTCTTC
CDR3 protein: CASSQVSNEQFF

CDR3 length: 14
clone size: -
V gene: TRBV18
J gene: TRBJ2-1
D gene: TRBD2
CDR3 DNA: TGTGCCAGCTCACCGGCTAGCGGGAGCAATGAGCAGTTCTTC
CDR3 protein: CASSPASGSNEQFF

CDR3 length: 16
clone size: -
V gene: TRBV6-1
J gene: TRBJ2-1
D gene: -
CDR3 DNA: TGTGCCAGCAGTGAAGCCGGTGGGGGGACCTACAATGAGCAGTTCTTC
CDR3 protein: CASSEAGGGTYNEQFF

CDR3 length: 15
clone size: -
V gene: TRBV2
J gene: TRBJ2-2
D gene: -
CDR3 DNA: TGTGCCAGCAGTGAAGCGTCTAGACGCACCGGGGAGCTGTTTTTT
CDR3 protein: CASSEASRRTGELFF

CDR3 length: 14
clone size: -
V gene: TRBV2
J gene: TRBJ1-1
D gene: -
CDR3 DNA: TGTGCCAGCAGTGGGGACACCCGCCGGACTGAAGCTTTCTTT
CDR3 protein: CASSGDTRRTEAFF

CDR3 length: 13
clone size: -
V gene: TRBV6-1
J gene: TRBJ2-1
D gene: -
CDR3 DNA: TGTGCCAGCAGTGAGGTTCGGGGGGCGCGGGGGTTCTTC
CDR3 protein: CASSEVRGARGFF

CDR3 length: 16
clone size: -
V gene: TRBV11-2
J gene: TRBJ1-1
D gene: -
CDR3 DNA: TGTGCCAGCAGCTTACGGGGGGCGTTAGTGGGAACTGAAGCTTTCTTT
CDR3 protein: CASSLRGALVGTEAFF

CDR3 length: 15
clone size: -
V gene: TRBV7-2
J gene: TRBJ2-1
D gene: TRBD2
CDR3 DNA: TGTGCCAGCAGCTTAGGGGGACTAGCGGGAGGTGAGCAGTTCTTC
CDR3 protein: CASSLGGLAGGEQFF

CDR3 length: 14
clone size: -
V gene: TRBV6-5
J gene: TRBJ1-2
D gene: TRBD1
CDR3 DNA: TGTGCCAGCAGGGACAGGGGGCCTAACTATGGCTACACCTTC
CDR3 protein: CASRDRGPNYGYTF

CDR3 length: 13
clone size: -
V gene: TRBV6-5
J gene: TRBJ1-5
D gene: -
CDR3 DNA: TGTGCCAGCAGTTACAGCAGCAATCAGCCCCAGCATTTT
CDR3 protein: CASSYSSNQPQHF

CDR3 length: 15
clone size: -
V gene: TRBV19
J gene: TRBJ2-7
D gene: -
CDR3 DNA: TGTGCCAGTAGTTCTCCGGCAGAGGGAAGGGTCGAGCAGTACTTC
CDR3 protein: CASSSPAEGRVEQYF

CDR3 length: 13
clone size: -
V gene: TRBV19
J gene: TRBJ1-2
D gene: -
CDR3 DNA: TGTGCCAGTAGTATTGGGGGGGCCTATGGCTACACCTTC
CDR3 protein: CASSIGGAYGYTF

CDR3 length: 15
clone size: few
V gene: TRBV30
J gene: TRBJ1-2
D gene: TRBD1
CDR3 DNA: TGTGCCTGGAGTCCGGGACAGGGAGGATTCTATGGCTACACCTTC
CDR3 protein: CAWSPGQGGFYGYTF

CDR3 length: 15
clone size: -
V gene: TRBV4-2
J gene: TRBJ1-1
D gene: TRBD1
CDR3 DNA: TGTGCCAGCAGCCATGGGGCCAGGGGGCTATCAGAAGCTTTCTTT
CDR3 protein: CASSHGARGLSEAFF

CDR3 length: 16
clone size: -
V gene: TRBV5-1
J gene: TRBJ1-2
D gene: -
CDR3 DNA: TGCGCCAGCAGCCTCGCTATCTCCGGGTCGACGGCTGGCTACACCTTC
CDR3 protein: CASSLAISGSTAGYTF

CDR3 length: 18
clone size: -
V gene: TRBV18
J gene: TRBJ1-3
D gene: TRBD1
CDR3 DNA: TGTGCCAGCTCAGTCTTGGGACAGGGGAATTCTCCTGGAAACACCATATATTTT
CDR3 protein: CASSVLGQGNSPGNTIYF

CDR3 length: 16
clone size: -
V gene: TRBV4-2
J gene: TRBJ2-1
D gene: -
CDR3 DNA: TGTGCCAGCAGCCAAGATAGGGGACGGGAGTACGACGAGCAGTTCTTC
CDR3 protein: CASSQDRGREYDEQFF

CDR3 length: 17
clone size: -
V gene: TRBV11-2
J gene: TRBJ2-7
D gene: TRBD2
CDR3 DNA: TGTGCCAGCAGATTCGGACTAGCGGGATCCGGGGTAAGGGAGCAGTACTTC
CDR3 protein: CASRFGLAGSGVREQYF

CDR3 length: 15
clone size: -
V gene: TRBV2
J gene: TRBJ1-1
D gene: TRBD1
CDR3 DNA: TGTGCCAGCAGAGACGAACAGGGGAAGGGCACTGAAGCTTTCTTT
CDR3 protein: CASRDEQGKGTEAFF

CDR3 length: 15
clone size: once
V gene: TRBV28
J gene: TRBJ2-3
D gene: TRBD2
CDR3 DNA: TGTGCCAGCAGGGAGCGGGAGTTTAGCACAGATACGCAGTATTTT
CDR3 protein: CASREREFSTDTQYF

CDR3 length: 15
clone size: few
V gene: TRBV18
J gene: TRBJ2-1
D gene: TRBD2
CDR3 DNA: TGTGCCAGCTCACCCGGCCTAGCGGGAGTAGATGAGCAGTTCTTC
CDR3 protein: CASSPGLAGVDEQFF

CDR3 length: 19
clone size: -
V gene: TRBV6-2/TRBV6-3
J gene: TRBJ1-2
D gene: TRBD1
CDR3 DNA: TGTGCCAGCAGTCACCCCAGGGGGAACATCAAAAGCCTAAACTATGGCTACACCTTC
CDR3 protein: CASSHPRGNIKSLNYGYTF